The entry that follows covers one T cell receptor delta chain sequence. The TCRdb protein comes from a much larger clone and disagrees with this DNA's translation at residue 9, likely due to a read error; the protein given here is derived from the DNA. The sample comes from a study of gamma-delta chains in newborns, infants, children. TCRdb reprocessed the reads using CATT. Here the sample spans 6,400 or so delta-chain clones, 0.5% to 0.8% being singletons. The TCR was taken from a child who was a newborn, infant or young child, either healthy, febrile or measles-vaccinated (not recorded which). The sample comprised blood.

The CDR3 here is CACDKLGDLRSWDTRQMFF. The CDR3 DNA reads as TGTGCCTGTGACAAACTGGGGGACCTACGCTCCTGGGACACCCGACAGATGTTTTTC. This rearrangement joins TRDV2 to TRDJ3; 9 bases fit TRDD3. Germline CDR1 GEAIGNYY, CDR2 EKD. The CDR3 sequence is 19 residues long. The junction had 7 bases not matched to a gene; V was cut back by 2 bases and J by 0 bases.